The 7 T cell receptor beta chains below all came from one sample that was sequenced in a study of beta chain features in type 1 diabetes. Study observations and caveats: Type 1 diabetes patients showed a moderate but significant shortening of TCRB CDR3s in all four CD4+ subsets.

For these receptors, no antigen is known. Every isolated RNA sample was fully reverse transcribed, so sequencing captured expressed TCRB transcripts. Sequenced by immunoSEQ multiplex PCR; TCRdb stores in-frame clones only, minus some. The sample carries some 350,000 clones, roughly 9.8% recorded once. The sample taken for sequencing was central memory CD4+ T cells from blood. These receptors were obtained from a man younger than 40 with type 1 diabetes.

V gene TRBV30 combines with J gene TRBJ2-3; no clear D. Germline V gene lookup returns CDR1 GTSNPN and CDR2 SVGIG (reference sequence). V dropped 1 base and J dropped 7 bases, with 6 bases sitting between them. The CDR3 runs 11 residues. CDR3 protein: CAWSGPYTQYF. CDR3 sequence (DNA): TGTGCCTGGAGTGGGCCATATACGCAGTATTTT.

This clone came up a few times. V and J are TRBV6-5 and TRBJ2-7; a possible D gene is TRBD1 (6 bases). Trimming stripped 5 bases from V and 8 bases from J, with 16 bases between. CDR1 and CDR2 (germline): MNHEY, SVGAGI. This CDR3 is 13 amino acids long. The CDR3 region has the DNA TGTGCCAGCAGTGACCAGGACAGACCCAAGCAGTACTTC. This gives the protein CASSDQDRPKQYF.

This clone occurred a few times. The genes are TRBV28 and TRBJ1-2; no definite D call. Trimming shortened V by 6 bases and J by 4 bases, and 12 bases separated the two germline ends. The CDR3 extends over 13 amino acids. Per the germline V gene, CDR1 is MDHEN and CDR2 is SYDVKM. CDR3 region: CASRAGPVYGYTF. CDR3 coding DNA: TGTGCCAGCAGAGCTGGGCCGGTCTATGGCTACACCTTC.

The sample holds a few counts of this clone. The genes are TRBV5-4 and TRBJ2-3; tentative D call: TRBD1 (7 bases). Germline V CDR1 and CDR2: SGHNT, YYREEE (reference sequence). V lost 7 bases and J 1 base, leaving 25 bases between the germline ends. This CDR3 is built from 18 residues. The chain's CDR3 is CASGIGGQRAQGTDTQYF. The CDR3 region has the DNA TGTGCCAGCGGAATCGGGGGACAGCGGGCCCAGGGCACAGATACGCAGTATTTT.

This chain joins TRBV30 and TRBJ1-6; 8 positions match TRBD1. The CDR3 is made up of 15 amino acids. Trimming took 4 bases from V and 7 from J; bases not matched to a gene: 9. Germline CDR1 GTSNPN, CDR2 SVGIG (reference sequence). This CDR3 reads CAWNGQGAQNSPLHF. The CDR3 DNA sequence: TGTGCCTGGAACGGCCAGGGGGCCCAAAATTCACCCCTCCACTTT.

This clone was found a few times. This chain joins TRBV27 and TRBJ2-3, with TRBD2 as a possible D gene (6 bases). Germline V gene sequence: CDR1 MNHEY, CDR2 SMNVEV (reference sequence). CDR3 length equals 14 residues. V lost 6 bases, J lost 2 bases, and 12 bases lay in between. The CDR3 nucleotides read TGTGCCAGCAGGCGCGGGACTTTCACAGATACGCAGTATTTT. Amino acids: CASRRGTFTDTQYF.

The chain couples TRBV27 to TRBJ2-1; possible D gene TRBD2, 6 bases. The germline V gene has CDR1 MNHEY and CDR2 SMNVEV (reference sequence). The CDR3 spans 15 residues. Trimming cost V 4 bases and J 0 bases, with 10 bases left between them. The CDR3: CASSYSGNSYNEQFF. CDR3 DNA: TGTGCCAGCAGTTATAGCGGAAACTCCTACAATGAGCAGTTCTTC.